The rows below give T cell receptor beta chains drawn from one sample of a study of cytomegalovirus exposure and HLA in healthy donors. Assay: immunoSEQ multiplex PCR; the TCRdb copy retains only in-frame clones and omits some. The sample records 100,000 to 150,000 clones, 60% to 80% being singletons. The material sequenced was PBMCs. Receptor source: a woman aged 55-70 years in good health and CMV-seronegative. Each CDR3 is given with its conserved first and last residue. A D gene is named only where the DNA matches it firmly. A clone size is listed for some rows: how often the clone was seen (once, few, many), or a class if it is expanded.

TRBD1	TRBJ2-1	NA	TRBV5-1	CASSLAGTGYNEQFF	TGCGCCAGCAGCTTGGCCGGGACAGGATACAATGAGCAGTTCTTC
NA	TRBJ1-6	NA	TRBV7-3	CASSPTGYNSPLHF	TGTGCCAGCAGTCCGACAGGATATAATTCACCCCTCCACTTT
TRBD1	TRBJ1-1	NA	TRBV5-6	CASSIWDRSTEAFF	TGTGCCAGCAGCATATGGGACAGGAGTACTGAAGCTTTCTTT
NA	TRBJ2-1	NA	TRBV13	CASSARDWSSYNEQFF	TGTGCCAGCAGCGCCCGGGACTGGAGCTCCTACAATGAGCAGTTCTTC
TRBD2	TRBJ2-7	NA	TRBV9	CASSVRGGPASQQYF	TGTGCCAGCAGCGTTCGCGGGGGGCCGGCGTCACAGCAGTACTTC
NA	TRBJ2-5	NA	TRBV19	CASNQGWGETQYF	TGTGCCAGTAATCAGGGGTGGGGAGAGACCCAGTACTTC
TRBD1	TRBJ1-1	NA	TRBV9	CASSPGQVNTEAFF	TGTGCCAGCAGCCCAGGACAGGTGAACACTGAAGCTTTCTTT
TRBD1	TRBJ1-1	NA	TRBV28	CASSQGVWTEAFF	TGTGCCAGCAGTCAGGGGGTCTGGACTGAAGCTTTCTTT
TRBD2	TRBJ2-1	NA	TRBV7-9	CASSLALELAGGLEQFF	TGTGCCAGCAGCTTAGCGCTGGAACTAGCGGGAGGGCTTGAGCAGTTCTTC
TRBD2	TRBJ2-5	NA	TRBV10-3	CATGPTSGRAGPGETQYF	TGTGCCACGGGACCGACTAGCGGGAGGGCCGGACCGGGGGAGACCCAGTACTTC
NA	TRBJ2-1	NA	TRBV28	CASSSRRGRNEQFF	TGTGCCAGCAGTTCCCGGCGGGGACGAAATGAGCAGTTCTTC
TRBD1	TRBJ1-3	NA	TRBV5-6	CASSETGVGNTIYF	TGTGCCAGCAGCGAGACAGGGGTTGGAAACACCATATATTTT
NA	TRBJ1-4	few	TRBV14	CASSQQINEKLFF	TGTGCCAGCAGCCAACAGATAAATGAAAAACTGTTTTTT
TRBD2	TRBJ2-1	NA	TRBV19	CASSIVLASGGNEQFF	TGTGCCAGTAGTATAGTTTTGGCTAGCGGGGGCAATGAGCAGTTCTTC
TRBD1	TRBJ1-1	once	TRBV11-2	CASSLEAGGKNTEAFF	TGTGCCAGCAGCTTAGAGGCAGGGGGCAAGAACACTGAAGCTTTCTTT
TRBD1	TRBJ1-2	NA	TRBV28	CASSTGVGGYTF	TGTGCCAGCAGTACAGGGGTGGGTGGCTACACCTTC
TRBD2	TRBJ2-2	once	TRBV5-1	CASSFRLADRTGELFF	TGCGCCAGCAGCTTCCGACTAGCGGATCGCACCGGGGAGCTGTTTTTT
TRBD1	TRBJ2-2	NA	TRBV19	CASQGQGINTGELFF	TGTGCCAGTCAGGGACAGGGAATAAACACCGGGGAGCTGTTTTTT
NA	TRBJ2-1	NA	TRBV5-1	CASTSQGPYNEQFF	TGCGCCAGCACCTCGCAGGGGCCTTACAATGAGCAGTTCTTC
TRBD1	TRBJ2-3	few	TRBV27	CASSALDRGPDTQYF	TGTGCCAGCAGTGCCCTAGACAGGGGGCCAGATACGCAGTATTTT
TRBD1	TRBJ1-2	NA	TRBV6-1	CASSEGTGSNYGYTF	TGTGCCAGCAGTGAAGGGACAGGATCTAACTATGGCTACACCTTC
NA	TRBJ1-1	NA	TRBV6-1	CASSEARLLNTEAFF	TGTGCCAGCAGTGAAGCGCGTCTTTTAAACACTGAAGCTTTCTTT
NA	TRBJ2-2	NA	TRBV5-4	CASSPGGRDTGELFF	TGTGCCAGCAGCCCCGGGGGGCGAGACACCGGGGAGCTGTTTTTT
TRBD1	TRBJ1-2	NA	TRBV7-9	CASSVQGNYGYTF	TGTGCCAGCAGCGTACAGGGGAACTATGGCTACACCTTC
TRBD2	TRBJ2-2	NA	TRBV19	CASNGQLAGVNTGELFF	TGTGCCAGTAATGGCCAACTAGCGGGAGTGAACACCGGGGAGCTGTTTTTT
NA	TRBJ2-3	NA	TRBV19	CASSRGRGLGDTQYF	TGTGCCAGTAGTCGCGGCCGGGGGTTAGGAGATACGCAGTATTTT
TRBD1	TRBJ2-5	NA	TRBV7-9	CASSLNQGAHETQYF	TGTGCCAGCAGCCTTAATCAGGGGGCGCACGAGACCCAGTACTTC
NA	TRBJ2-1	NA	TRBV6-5	CASSYFPGSSYNEQFF	TGTGCCAGCAGTTACTTTCCGGGTAGCTCCTACAATGAGCAGTTCTTC
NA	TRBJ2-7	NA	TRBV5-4	CASSFRTSPRGYEQYF	TGTGCCAGCAGCTTCCGTACTAGCCCCCGGGGCTACGAGCAGTACTTC
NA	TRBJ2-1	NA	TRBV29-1	CSVGLPLSYNEQFF	TGCAGCGTTGGACTTCCCCTATCCTACAATGAGCAGTTCTTC
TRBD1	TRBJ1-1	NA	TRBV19	CASRTGTVNTEAFF	TGTGCCAGTAGGACGGGGACAGTGAACACTGAAGCTTTCTTT
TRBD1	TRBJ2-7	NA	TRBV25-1	CASSDTGTGIYEQYF	TGTGCCAGCAGTGACACCGGGACAGGGATCTACGAGCAGTACTTC
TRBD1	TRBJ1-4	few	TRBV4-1	CASSQAQGATNEKLFF	TGCGCCAGCAGCCAAGCCCAGGGGGCAACTAATGAAAAACTGTTTTTT
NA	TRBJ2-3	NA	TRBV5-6	CASSLAPAGATDTQYF	TGTGCCAGCAGCTTGGCCCCCGCTGGGGCGACAGATACGCAGTATTTT
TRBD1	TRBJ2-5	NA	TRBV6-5	CASRPTGTRETQYF	TGTGCCAGCAGGCCGACAGGGACGCGGGAGACCCAGTACTTC
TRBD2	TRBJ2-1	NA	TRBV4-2	CASSLGTSGSYNEQFF	TGTGCCAGCAGCCTGGGGACTAGCGGGAGCTACAATGAGCAGTTCTTC
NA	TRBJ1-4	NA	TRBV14	CASSQETSLTNEKLFF	TGTGCCAGCAGCCAAGAAACAAGTTTAACTAATGAAAAACTGTTTTTT
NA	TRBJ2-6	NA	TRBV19	CASSTRQTSRSGANVLTF	TGTGCCAGTAGTACTCGACAGACATCTCGCTCTGGGGCCAACGTCCTGACTTTC
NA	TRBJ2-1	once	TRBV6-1	CASTLQGTYNEQFF	TGTGCCAGCACCTTACAGGGAACCTACAATGAGCAGTTCTTC
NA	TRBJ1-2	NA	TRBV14	CASSLAGDYGYTF	TGTGCCAGCAGCCTAGCAGGGGACTATGGCTACACCTTC
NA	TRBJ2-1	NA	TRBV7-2	CASSNRDWFYNEQFF	TGTGCCAGCAGCAACCGGGACTGGTTTTACAATGAGCAGTTCTTC
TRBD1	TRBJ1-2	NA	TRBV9	CASSVGWDRAIINYGYTF	TGTGCCAGCAGCGTAGGGTGGGACAGGGCCATAATTAACTATGGCTACACCTTC
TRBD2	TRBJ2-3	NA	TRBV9	CASSVAGRLAGGSTDTQYF	TGTGCCAGCAGCGTAGCTGGGAGGCTAGCGGGAGGGAGCACAGATACGCAGTATTTT
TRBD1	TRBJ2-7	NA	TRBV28	CASRAQGARYEQYF	TGTGCCAGCAGGGCTCAGGGGGCGAGGTACGAGCAGTACTTC
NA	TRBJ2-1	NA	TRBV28	CASNTGAGYNEQFF	TGTGCCAGCAACACGGGAGCAGGATACAATGAGCAGTTCTTC
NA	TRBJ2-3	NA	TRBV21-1	CASSKVTEAGAITSTDTQYF	TGTGCCAGCAGCAAAGTAACAGAAGCGGGAGCCATTACTAGCACAGATACGCAGTATTTT